The clone carrying this TCR beta chain was observed a single time. This entry is derived from a study of blood T cell repertoires in COVID-19. Study as a whole: Samples taken during acute and convalescent COVID-19 were collected in the United States, Italy and Spain. The cDNA or gDNA used as material had been derived from T cells, B-cell-depleted T cells, or PBMCs.

As processed by the authors: Estimation of nucleated cell counts was performed using reference gene primer amplification. This table comes from immunoSEQ multiplex PCR, and its TCRdb copy is limited to in-frame clones, with some not included. V, J and clone size were drawn from that table, and D and trimming were deduced from the DNA. The sample yields roughly 300,000 clones, around 87% seen once. The V segment lost 6 bases and the J segment 4 bases; nucleotides outside the gene matches: 3. The CDR3 spans 13 residues. CDR1 MDHEN and CDR2 SYDVKM come from the germline V gene. This chain joins TRBV28 and TRBJ1-2; 9 nucleotides line up with TRBD1. Sequencing was carried out using peripheral blood. This sequence was found in a woman between 50 and 59 years old who had recovered from COVID-19. This CDR3 is CASRGTGIYGYTF. The DNA of the CDR3 is TGTGCCAGCAGAGGGACAGGGATCTATGGCTACACCTTC.